The source of this TCR beta chain is a study of cytomegalovirus exposure and HLA in healthy donors (dated by TCRdb to about 2017). Turning to the overall study: In an earlier analysis of approximately 500 of the donors, 250 to 300 Gb of sequence data and 100 million or so unique TCR beta sequences from 150 million to 200 million T cells were reported. An early release that covered more than 550 HLA-typed donors contained around 300 gigabases of sequencing data and 75 million to 100 million unique TCR sequences. Of the roughly 390 genotyped donors, 81% fell in the genetic ancestry cluster associated with self-reported Caucasian donors. The study aimed to test whether cataloging public T cell receptors could reveal signatures of past pathogen exposure. The study profiled the T cell repertoires of 666 subjects by immunosequencing and related them to cytomegalovirus serostatus. A separate validation cohort of about 110 different subjects was used in addition to the roughly 700-subject first cohort. The study combined high-throughput TCR immunosequencing, statistical association of individual TCRs with disease status, and machine learning to predict cytomegalovirus infection status. A later analysis re-examined previously published TCR beta repertoires from 600 to 700 donors and added high-resolution HLA genotyping to investigate patterns of TCR occurrence. Rather than using new phenotypic data, the later analysis identified candidate immune exposures from TCR beta sequences and from how often those sequences occurred across donors. To decide whether each TCR beta V gene segment behaved as functional or pseudogenic, an earlier analysis of nearly 600 of the donors relied on high-throughput TCR beta sequencing. Donor age, sex, ethnicity and CMV serostatus were compiled together with the repertoire data. Genome-wide SNP genotypes for about 60% of the roughly 670 donors were used in a later genetic analysis, which treated that subset as a discovery cohort. Every discovery cohort repertoire had been produced on one sequencing platform. Both class I and class II loci were covered by HLA typing, at four-digit resolution. Typing coverage differed by locus: A, B, C, DRB1 and DQB1 were typed in roughly 629-640 donors, DQA1 in approximately 520, DPA1 in 600 to 610, and DPB1 in 450 to 490. Four or five DR-DQ haplotypes were handled as single units for association and clustering because linkage in the cohort was strong. Among some 400 genotyped donors of the cohort, an average of 235,054 unique TCR beta nucleotide sequences were sequenced per donor, about a sixth of them non-productive.

Library construction relied on the immunoSEQ multiplex PCR assay. For the multiplex PCR, a mixture combining 60 forward primers for TCR Vbeta segments and 13 reverse primers for TCR Jbeta segments was used. The CDR3 region of rearranged TCR beta genes was amplified from genomic DNA with a multiplex PCR assay. The Illumina HiSeq System was used to sequence the amplified TCR beta libraries as 87-base-pair reads. Regarding the original processing steps: Across the 670 or so repertoires, a later analysis counted about 81 million unique TCR beta chains, roughly 11 million of which were shared by at least two donors. Raw reads were error-corrected and collapsed into unique sequences by a nearest-neighbor algorithm in which closely related sequences were merged to remove PCR and sequencing errors. CDR3 sequences were aligned to IMGT reference sequences to assign V, D and J gene segments. For a sequence to be retained, a match of at least six nucleotides was required to both a V gene segment and a J gene segment. Rearrangements were called productive when the CDR3 lacked stop codons and stayed in frame with V and J; all others were non-productive. CDR3 was defined by IMGT convention, running from the second conserved V-encoded cysteine to the conserved J-encoded phenylalanine. In an earlier analysis of around 540 of the donors, sequences lacking an unambiguous match to a single V gene segment were excluded. An earlier analysis of fewer than 750 of the donors called V segments functional above 56.7% productive rearrangements and segregating when the between-donor standard deviation exceeded 5%. A statistical classification framework was developed to diagnose cytomegalovirus status using the catalog of TCR beta chain sequences. In a later analysis, V and J genes were assigned by comparing TCR nucleotide sequences against IMGT/GENE-DB human TR gene sequences. The TCRdist pipeline was used in a later analysis to assign CDR3 sequences and most-parsimonious VDJ recombination scenarios. A later analysis defined each TCR beta chain by its CDR3 amino acid sequence plus V-gene family, and excluded reads lacking a unique V-gene family. A later analysis removed roughly 590 highly shared, low-generation-probability nucleotide sequences to deal with suspected cross-contamination and a sequencing artifact. A later analysis calculated a clonal expansion index for each public chain from normalized within-repertoire ranks of inferred template counts. In a later analysis, generation probabilities were computed with a VDJ recombination model fitted to out-of-frame rearrangements, and the resulting probabilities were checked against IGoR. In a later analysis, hypergeometric tests were used to score TCR-TCR, TCR-HLA and TCR-CMV co-occurrence, with a repertoire-size bias correction applied to TCR pairs. A later analysis estimated false discovery rates by permuting HLA or CMV assignments 20 times. In a later analysis, co-occurring TCRs were grouped with DBSCAN, and TCRdist sequence similarity was added when clustering was performed within HLA-allele-positive subsets. Co-occurrence clustering excluded repertoires with fewer than 30,000 or more than 120,000 public chains, plus five with anomalous nucleotide sharing. As stored in TCRdb, this immuneACCESS dataset retains in-frame rearrangements with V and J assigned. A fraction of the clones does not appear; measured against another copy, unresolved V genes explain less than half of the discrepancy, and the remainder lacks a known reason. V and J calls plus clone size are reproduced from that table; the DNA served to infer D and trimming. This sample holds roughly 150,000 clones; under 90% were observed only once. The top ten hold 2% to 2.5% of the sample.

Study-level results and caveats: Because some donors lacked HLA typing at each locus, the association tests relied only on the typed subset. Cytomegalovirus status was reported to be diagnosed by the classifier with high specificity and sensitivity in both the original and validation cohorts. The earlier analysis of about 600 of the donors excluded around 17 rarely observed V segments, including chromosome 9 orphons, because counts were too low. Compared with the approximately 670-donor mean, donors in an Asian-associated ancestry cluster had fewer N-insertions in productive TCRs, according to a later genetic analysis. A total of about 180 TCR beta chains were listed by the study as associated with cytomegalovirus. Across donors, most TCR sequences were observed very rarely, whereas some public TCRs were present in many individuals. Sequencing depth was assumed to be roughly uniform across donors in the presence/absence analyses, though that assumption may not hold. In this cohort, only TCR beta chains were sequenced, and detectable features were limited by the absence of alpha or paired-chain data. A further reported finding was that TCR beta sequences accurately predicted the HLA-A and HLA-B alleles for most subjects in the first cohort. In vitro tests confirmed that a few of the cytomegalovirus-associated TCR beta chains recognize cytomegalovirus antigens. A later analysis found that TCR association rates varied across HLA loci, with DRB1 alleles showing the most associated TCRs and HLA-C alleles the fewest. A cluster of highly shared sequence variants was judged likely to be a technical artifact of the sequencing pipeline. A later analysis found that HLA-associated TCR beta chains were more clonally expanded and had lower generation probabilities than equally common non-associated chains. CMV serostatus was the only immune exposure information available for the cohort. Linkage disequilibrium might explain the correlated functional status among segregating V segments, but an unknown experimental factor could not be excluded. An earlier analysis of around 540 of the donors showed that most TCR beta V segments appeared in productive rearrangements either about 87% or about 30% of the time, which broadly matched IMGT annotations. A later analysis reported that several top co-occurrence clusters appeared linked to parvovirus B19, influenza, CMV and Epstein-Barr virus. Most CMV-associated TCR beta chains appeared to be HLA-restricted in a later analysis, and the HLA associations seemed to be driven largely by CMV exposure. According to the authors, the approach could potentially be generalized to other disease states and immunological phenotypes. An association between a missense DCLRE1C variant and V-gene and J-gene trimming of TCR beta chains was found in a later genetic analysis and replicated in an independent cohort. Assigning TCR associations to individual alleles was difficult when HLA alleles, especially DR and DQ, strongly co-occurred. Some IMGT-functional V segments, including TRBV6-2 and TRBV6-3, could not be told apart with the 87-base-pair reads, so those segments were excluded. At a false discovery rate of 0.05, a later analysis linked approximately 18,000 TCR beta sequences to specific HLA alleles.

Notes on this clone: Its antigen is currently not known. No clone much larger than this one lies a single base away; base qualities are absent.

Cut back by 8 bases and 3 bases, the V and J ends lie 10 bases apart. The CDR3 numbers 13 residues from cysteine through phenylalanine. The DNA shown is the 39-base CDR3, in frame from base 1. CDR1 SEHNR and CDR2 FQNEAQ are derived from the germline V gene (reference sequence). The cohort consisted of hundreds of healthy bone marrow donors. At the time of sampling, every cohort member was nominally healthy, though immune exposures that went unrecorded were likely present. The donor tested CMV seronegative and was one of the 352 seronegative cohort members. A peripheral blood sample was provided by each donor, and peripheral blood mononuclear cells were used for TCR beta sequencing. Genomic DNA was extracted from the blood cell samples with the Qiagen DNeasy Blood Extraction Kit.

The specimen was PBMCs. This TCR derives from a boy between 2 and 10 years old in good health and CMV-seronegative. The V and J segments used are TRBV7-9 and TRBJ1-4, and perhaps TRBD1 as D gene, on 6 matching bases. The DNA is TGTGCCAGCGGGGGGGCGGCTAATGAAAAACTGTTTTTT. Its protein product is CASGGAANEKLFF.